Presented here are 8 T cell receptor beta chains from one specimen sequenced in a study of PD-L1 blockade in urothelial cancer. Libraries were prepared by immunoSEQ multiplex PCR; TCRdb keeps only in-frame clonotypes and omits some of them. The table shows 50,000 or so clones, with 84% occurring only once. This sample comprised PBMCs, obtained around atezolizumab (anti-PD-L1) treatment. The receptors were sampled from a man in his forties or fifties with urothelial cancer.

The sample holds one count of this clone. The chain carries TRBV6-5 and TRBJ2-5, with TRBD1 matching over 8 bases. Germline CDR1 and CDR2: MNHEY and SVGAGI. The CDR3 has 15 amino acids. The J segment lost 5 bases and the V segment lost 2 bases, leaving 7 bases of the junction unmatched. CDR3 sequence (DNA): TGTGCCAGCAGTTACGTCTTCAGGGGGCAGGAGACCCAGTACTTC. Protein: CASSYVFRGQETQYF.

This clone is a singleton in its sample. V is TRBV18 and J is TRBJ1-5; TRBD1 aligns across 10 bases. With 6 bases clipped from V and 3 bases from J, the junction kept 5 bases outside the gene matches. Germline loops: CDR1 KGHSH, CDR2 LQKENI. The CDR3 consists of 15 residues. The CDR3 nucleotides are TGTGCCAGCTCGGCGGGACAGGGGCCCAATCAGCCCCAGCATTTT. Residues: CASSAGQGPNQPQHF.

J is TRBJ1-2 and V is TRBV5-6; D unclear. Between the trimmed V and J ends, which lost 0 bases and 6 bases, there was a span of 18 bases. The CDR3 runs to 16 residues. Germline V gene sequence: CDR1 SGHDT, CDR2 YYEEEE. The CDR3 DNA reads as TGTGCCAGCAGCTTGGATGGTGGTGCTCCTGGGCATGGCTACACCTTC. It yields the protein CASSLDGGAPGHGYTF.

This clone has just one count. V gene TRBV28 combines with J gene TRBJ2-3, with TRBD1 matching 8 bases. The CDR3 extends over 15 amino acids. V gave up 5 bases and J gave up 1 base; unmatched junction bases: 5. CDR1 is MDHEN, CDR2 SYDVKM, per germline. The CDR3 nucleotides read TGTGCCAGCAGTATGACGACAGGGGGCACAGATACGCAGTATTTT. Translation gives CASSMTTGGTDTQYF.

V is TRBV7-3 and J is TRBJ1-1; 8 bases match TRBD1. Per the germline V gene, CDR1 is SGHTA and CDR2 is FQGTGA. Germline trimming cut 5 bases from V and 10 bases from J; bases unmatched to any gene: 9. This CDR3 is built from 13 residues. CDR3 bases: TGTGCCAGCAGCGCACAAGAACAGGGGGTAGCTTTCTTT. As protein: CASSAQEQGVAFF. Together with reference TRBV7-3 and TRBJ1-1, the CDR3 gives the full variable domain: GAGVSQTPSNKVTEKGKYVELRCDPISGHTALYWYRQSLGQGPEFLIYFQGTGAADDSGLPNDRFFAVRPEGSVSTLKIQRTERGDSAVYLCASSAQEQGVAFFGQGTRLTVV.

The chain combines TRBV4-1 with TRBJ2-3; maybe TRBD2 (5 bases). CDR3 length equals 15 residues. CDR1 is MGHRA, CDR2 YSYEKL, per germline. V gave up 0 bases and J gave up 3 bases, with 10 bases separating them. The CDR3 sequence is CASSQDEGQTDTQYF. For the CDR3, the DNA is TGCGCCAGCAGCCAAGATGAGGGTCAGACAGATACGCAGTATTTT.

The gene calls are TRBV28 and TRBJ1-2; TRBD1 is a possible D gene (5 bases). The CDR3 spans 14 residues. Deletions cut 3 bases from V and 8 bases from J, with 16 bases between. Germline V gene sequence: CDR1 MDHEN, CDR2 SYDVKM. CDR3 nucleotide sequence: TGTGCCAGCAGTTTGGGTGCCAGGGTAATCGGCTACACCTTC. Its translation: CASSLGARVIGYTF.

The CDR3 reads CASSTRLVPETQYF. DNA of the CDR3: TGTGCCAGCAGCACCCGACTAGTCCCGGAGACCCAGTACTTC. The chain employs TRBV9 and TRBJ2-5; perhaps TRBD2 as D (6 bases). V lost 4 bases and J lost 5, with 15 bases in between. CDR1 and CDR2 (germline): SGDLS, YYNGEE. The CDR3 is 14 amino acids.